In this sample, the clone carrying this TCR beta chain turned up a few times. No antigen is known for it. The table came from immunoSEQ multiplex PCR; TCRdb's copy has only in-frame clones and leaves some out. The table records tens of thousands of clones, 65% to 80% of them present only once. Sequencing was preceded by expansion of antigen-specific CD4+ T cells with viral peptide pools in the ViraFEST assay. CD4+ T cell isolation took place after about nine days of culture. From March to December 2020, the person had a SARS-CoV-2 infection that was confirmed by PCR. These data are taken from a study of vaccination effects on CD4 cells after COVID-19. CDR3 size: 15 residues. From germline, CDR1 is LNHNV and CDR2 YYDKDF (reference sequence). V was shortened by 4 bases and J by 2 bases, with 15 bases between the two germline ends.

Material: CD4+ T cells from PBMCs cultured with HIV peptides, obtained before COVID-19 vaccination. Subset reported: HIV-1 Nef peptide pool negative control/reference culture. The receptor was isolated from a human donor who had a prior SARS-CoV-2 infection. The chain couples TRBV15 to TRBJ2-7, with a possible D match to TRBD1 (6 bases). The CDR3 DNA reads TGTGCCACCAGCATAGAGAGGACAGTCCCCTACGAGCAGTACTTC. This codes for CATSIERTVPYEQYF. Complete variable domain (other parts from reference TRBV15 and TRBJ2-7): DAMVIQNPRYQVTQFGKPVTLSCSQTLNHNVMYWYQQKSSQAPKLLFHYYDKDFNNEADTPDNFQSRRPNTSFCFLDIRSPGLGDTAMYLCATSIERTVPYEQYFGPGTRLTVT.